These 14 T cell receptor beta chains came from one sample sequenced in a study of glioma-infiltrating T cells after dendritic cell vaccination. The method was immunoSEQ multiplex PCR; TCRdb's version includes in-frame clones alone and lacks a portion of them. This sample has some 58,000 clones; roughly 84% occur once, and the top ten carry more than 8.5%. The time point: after dendritic cell vaccination, including at tumor progression/relapse. Sequenced here: blood, sampled after dendritic cell vaccination. The receptors derive from a human donor with glioblastoma.

This clone was picked up one time. The chain couples TRBV30 to TRBJ1-5; possible D gene TRBD1, 6 bases. Per germline, CDR1 GTSNPN and CDR2 SVGIG (reference sequence). The CDR3 is made up of 13 amino acids. V lost 2 bases, J lost 6 bases, and 11 bases lay in between. The CDR3 spells CAWSHRAGQPQHF. The CDR3 nucleotides read TGTGCCTGGAGTCACAGGGCAGGTCAGCCCCAGCATTTT.

The rearrangement joins TRBV7-2 to TRBJ2-3; 13 nucleotides match TRBD2. This CDR3 has 18 residues. The germline V gene encodes CDR1 SGHTA and CDR2 FQGNSA. V was clipped by 5 bases and J by 3 bases; unmatched bases: 11. CDR3 nucleotides: TGTGCCAGCAGCCCTCGACTAGCGGGGGGCGGAATTACAGATACGCAGTATTTT. It yields the protein CASSPRLAGGGITDTQYF. The whole variable domain, filled in from reference TRBV7-2 and TRBJ2-3, reads GAGVSQSPSNKVTEKGKDVELRCDPISGHTALYWYRQSLGQGLEFLIYFQGNSAPDKSGLPSDRFSAERTGGSVSTLTIQRTQQEDSAVYLCASSPRLAGGGITDTQYFGPGTRLTVL.

This rearrangement joins TRBV10-3 to TRBJ1-5, with 8 positions matching TRBD1. The ends lost 4 bases at V and 0 bases at J; junction bases unmatched: 2. Germline CDR1 is ENHRY and CDR2 is SYGVKD. The CDR3 is 15 residues long. The CDR3 DNA is TGTGCCATCAGTGTGGGACAGGATAGCAATCAGCCCCAGCATTTT. This encodes CAISVGQDSNQPQHF.

In nucleotides, the CDR3 is TGTGCCAGCAGTTTACTAGCGGGGGGGCCGGTGGATACGCAGTATTTT. Its translation: CASSLLAGGPVDTQYF. V and J are TRBV28 and TRBJ2-3; 12 bases agree with TRBD2. Germline V gives CDR1 MDHEN, CDR2 SYDVKM. Trimming cost V 2 bases and J 6 bases; bases outside gene matches: 6. CDR3 length: 16 residues. Full variable domain (outside the CDR3, taken from reference TRBV28 and TRBJ2-3): DVKVTQSSRYLVKRTGEKVFLECVQDMDHENMFWYRQDPGLGLRLIYFSYDVKMKEKGDIPEGYSVSREKKERFSLILESASTNQTSMYLCASSLLAGGPVDTQYFGPGTRLTVL.

CDR3 nucleotides: TGTGCCAGCAGCAAATCGGTTGAGCAGTTCTTC. Translation: CASSKSVEQFF. This chain links TRBV11-3 with TRBJ2-1; D call uncertain. The CDR3 sequence is 11 residues long. Germline V gene data show CDR1 as SGHNT and CDR2 as YENEEA. V was cut by 5 bases and J by 9 bases, with 8 bases left in between.

This sequence joins TRBV11-2 and TRBJ1-6; D unclear. Trimming removed 8 bases at V and 12 bases at J, with 14 bases between. CDR3 length: 12 residues. Germline-derived CDR1 and CDR2 are SGHAT and FQNNGV. CDR3 region: CASGYQVVPLHF. As DNA, the CDR3 is TGTGCCAGCGGTTACCAGGTCGTACCCCTCCACTTT. Drawing the rest from reference TRBV11-2 and TRBJ1-6, the complete variable domain is EAGVAQSPRYKIIEKRQSVAFWCNPISGHATLYWYQQILGQGPKLLIQFQNNGVVDDSQLPKDRFSAERLKGVDSTLKIQPAKLEDSAVYLCASGYQVVPLHFGNGTRLTVT.

In DNA form, the CDR3 reads TGTGCCAGCAGTTTACATTCTGTCGGCTCTGGGGCCAACGTCCTGACTTTC. It yields the protein CASSLHSVGSGANVLTF. The chain carries TRBV27 and TRBJ2-6; D gene uncertain. Germline loops: CDR1 MNHEY, CDR2 SMNVEV (reference sequence). There are 17 residues in the CDR3. V shed 2 bases and J shed 0 bases, with 11 bases lying between them.

The chain employs TRBV7-9 and TRBJ2-3, with D hard to call. V gave up 5 bases and J gave up 6 bases, with 12 bases separating them. The germline V gene encodes CDR1 SEHNR and CDR2 FQNEAQ (reference sequence). The CDR3 runs to 13 residues. Written as DNA, the CDR3 is TGTGCCAGCAGCGCCCAAGCACGGGATACGCAGTATTTT. As protein: CASSAQARDTQYF.

The chain employs TRBV9 and TRBJ1-1, with D maybe TRBD1 (6 bases). V lost 0 bases to trimming and J lost 5 bases, with 11 bases between them. This CDR3 is built from 14 residues. Germline values: CDR1 SGDLS, CDR2 YYNGEE. The CDR3 DNA is TGTGCCAGCAGCGTAGCCGGGGGGCAGACTGAAGCTTTCTTT. Protein sequence: CASSVAGGQTEAFF.

The chain uses TRBV27 and TRBJ2-7, with 8 nucleotides matching TRBD1. The germline V gene has CDR1 MNHEY and CDR2 SMNVEV (reference sequence). Unmatched junction bases numbered 2, after V lost 4 bases and J lost 3 bases. This CDR3 is built from 13 residues. The CDR3 here is CASSYDRGYEQYF. The CDR3 bases are TGTGCCAGCAGTTACGACAGGGGCTACGAGCAGTACTTC.

This chain links TRBV11-2 with TRBJ2-1, with a weak D call TRBD2 (6 bases). The germline gives CDR1 SGHAT, CDR2 FQNNGV. V was cut by 1 base and J by 3 bases, with 10 bases left in between. This CDR3 has 15 residues. The chain's CDR3 is CASSLALRDYNEQFF. CDR3 bases: TGTGCCAGCAGCTTAGCTTTGCGGGACTACAATGAGCAGTTCTTC.

V usage is TRBV11-3 and J usage is TRBJ2-7; D is possibly TRBD2 (6 bases). With 1 base removed from V and 2 bases from J, the gap between germline ends came to 15 bases. Germline V lookup: CDR1 SGHNT, CDR2 YENEEA. This CDR3 is 16 amino acids long. CDR3 residues: CASSLGAGLDAYEQYF. The CDR3 nucleotides read TGTGCCAGCAGCTTAGGGGCGGGACTGGACGCCTACGAGCAGTACTTC.

V and J are TRBV9 and TRBJ2-2; D is unresolved. Germline CDR1 is SGDLS and CDR2 is YYNGEE. Between the trimmed V and J ends, which lost 4 bases and 4 bases, there was a span of 14 bases. This CDR3 is 15 amino acids long. In nucleotides, the CDR3 is TGTGCCAGCAGCCCTAGTATTGCCCTCACCGGGGAGCTGTTTTTT. Its protein is CASSPSIALTGELFF.

The genes are TRBV5-6 and TRBJ1-2; 7 bases map to TRBD1. CDR1 is SGHDT and CDR2 is YYEEEE in the germline V gene. Losses at the gene ends were 3 bases for V and 6 bases for J; bases not matched to a gene: 14. The CDR3 is made up of 16 amino acids. As DNA, the CDR3 is TGTGCCAGCAGCTCTCGGGGCAGGGGGTGGTCTAATGGCTACACCTTC. This codes for CASSSRGRGWSNGYTF.